A selection of T cell receptor beta chains follows, all from one sample in a study of CDR3 diversity in severe acne. TCRdb recomputed calls from the PCR reads with MiXCR, one row per CDR3 protein. In the table there are fewer than 90,000 distinct CDR3 sequences, around 47% of which are singletons. Specimen: blood. The receptors originated from a male donor with severe acne vulgaris. The CDR3 runs from the conserved cysteine through the conserved F or W. A D gene is named only where the DNA matches it firmly. Expanded clones are given a class, and other clones once, few, many or no size at all.

many 14 TRBJ2-7 TRBV28 TRBD2 TGTGCCAGCACCCGTGGACTAGCGGGAGACGAGCAGTACTTC CASTRGLAGDEQYF
many 14 TRBJ2-7 TRBV4-3 . TGCGCCAGCAGCCTGCGGACAAACTCCTACGAGCAGTACTTC CASSLRTNSYEQYF
. 13 TRBJ1-2 TRBV7-9 . TGTGCCAGCAGCCACGGGGGCACCTATGGCTACACCTTC CASSHGGTYGYTF
. 12 TRBJ2-3 TRBV9 . TGTGCCAGCAGCGCCAGGGGGGACACGCAGTATTTT CASSARGDTQYF
. 14 TRBJ1-2 TRBV10-3 . TGTGCCACTCGGCTCGAAGGAGGGAACTATGGCTACACCTTC CATRLEGGNYGYTF
many 15 TRBJ2-5 TRBV7-2 TRBD2 TGTGCCAGCAGCTTAAGTGCTAGCGGGCAAGAGACCCAGTACTTC CASSLSASGQETQYF
. 14 TRBJ1-2 TRBV10-2 . TGCGCCAGCAGTGTAGGCGCGAGGAACTATGGCTACACCTTC CASSVGARNYGYTF
. 13 TRBJ2-2 TRBV6-1 . TGTGCCAGCTCGACTCTAATGGGACGGGAGCTGTTTTTT CASSTLMGRELFF
. 14 TRBJ1-6 TRBV3-1 . TGTGCCAGCAGCCATTTCGAGGGGAATTCACCCCTCCACTTT CASSHFEGNSPLHF
. 14 TRBJ1-2 TRBV29-1 . TGCAGCGTTGAAGGGTCCGGGGGCAGTTTTGGCTACACCTTC CSVEGSGGSFGYTF
. 17 TRBJ1-5 TRBV2 . TGTGCCAGCAGTTGCCCCGATCGTCCGGGTGCAAATCAGCCCCAGCATTTT CASSCPDRPGANQPQHF
. 17 TRBJ1-2 TRBV15 TRBD1 TGTGCCACCAGCAGAGATGGTAGGACAGGGCGAAACTATGGCTACACCTTC CATSRDGRTGRNYGYTF
many 15 TRBJ2-3 TRBV2 TRBD1 TGTGCCAGCAGTGGGACAGGGAGTTCCACAGATACGCAGTATTTT CASSGTGSSTDTQYF
many 14 TRBJ2-7 TRBV5-6 . TGTGCCAGCGCATCCACCGGGACCTCCTACGAGCAGTACTTC CASASTGTSYEQYF
few 17 TRBJ1-2 TRBV6-6 TRBD1 TGTGCCAGCAGCACCCTTCCCGACAGGGGCCGCGACTATGGCTACACCTTC CASSTLPDRGRDYGYTF
. 14 TRBJ2-7 TRBV3-1 . TGTGCCAGCAGCCCCGGACTGGGATCCGACGAGCAGTACTTC CASSPGLGSDEQYF
. 16 TRBJ2-7 TRBV5-1 TRBD2 TGCGCCAGCAGCCAGACTAGCGGGAGGGCGGTCTACGAGCAGTACTTC CASSQTSGRAVYEQYF
. 15 TRBJ2-7 TRBV9 TRBD2 TGTGCCAGCAGCGTAGGAGGACGGGAGGTTGGCGAGCAGTACTTC CASSVGGREVGEQYF
. 14 TRBJ2-5 TRBV19 . TGTGCCAGTAGTATGAGCTGGTACCAAGAGACCCAGTACTTC CASSMSWYQETQYF
. 15 TRBJ1-1 TRBV20-1 TRBD1 TGCAGTCCACCCGCGGGACAGGATGGACACACTGAAGCTTTCTTT CSPPAGQDGHTEAFF
. 14 TRBJ1-6 TRBV7-2 . TGTGCCAGCAGTTATTTGGGCTATAATTCACCCCTCCACTTT CASSYLGYNSPLHF
. 13 TRBJ2-1 TRBV5-1 TRBD2 TGCGCCAGCAGCTTGGCGGCGGGAGATGAGCAGTTCTTC CASSLAAGDEQFF
. 13 TRBJ2-7 TRBV7-9 . TGTGCCAGCAGCTCGAGCATAGAAGACGAGCAGTACTTC CASSSSIEDEQYF
many 13 TRBJ1-4 TRBV14 TRBD1 TGTGCCAGCAGCCAGGACAGGGTCGGAAAACTGTTTTTT CASSQDRVGKLFF
once 16 TRBJ1-2 TRBV12-3/TRBV12-4 TRBD1 TGTGCCAGCAGTTTGGGACAGGGACCTACATATTATGGCTACACCTTC CASSLGQGPTYYGYTF
many 13 TRBJ2-2 TRBV5-6 . TGTGCCAGCAGCTTGGGAGGGCCCGGGGAGCTGTTTTTT CASSLGGPGELFF
. 11 TRBJ2-1 TRBV7-8 . TGTGCCAGCAGCTTTTCTCCTGAGCAGTTCTTC CASSFSPEQFF
. 16 TRBJ2-7 TRBV10-2 . TGCGCCAGCAGTGCAGGAATGGTATCACTATCCTACGAGCAGTACTTC CASSAGMVSLSYEQYF
many 16 TRBJ2-5 TRBV14 TRBD1 TGTGCCAGCAGTGGATCTCCGGGACAGATTCAAGAGACCCAGTACTTC CASSGSPGQIQETQYF
. 14 TRBJ2-2 TRBV20-1 . TGCAGTGCTAGAGGGGGCAGAGGCACCGGGGAGCTGTTTTTT CSARGGRGTGELFF
. 14 TRBJ2-2 TRBV6-6 . TGTGACAGCAGTCCCCTCGGCGGGACCGGGGAGCTGTTTTTT CDSSPLGGTGELFF
. 20 TRBJ2-1 TRBV24-1 TRBD2 TGTGCCACCAGTGATTTGCGGACTAGCGGGAGGGCCGTCGTTGACAATGAGCAGTTCTTC CATSDLRTSGRAVVDNEQFF
. 14 TRBJ1-6 TRBV28 TRBD1 TGTGCCAGCAGGGGTTACAGGGGGAATTCACCCCTCCACTTT CASRGYRGNSPLHF
many 12 TRBJ1-1 TRBV2 . TGTGCCAGCCTAGGTCCCGGGCCTGAAGCTTTCTTT CASLGPGPEAFF
many 14 TRBJ2-3 TRBV20-1 TRBD2 TGCAGTGCTAGCGGGAGGTCTAGCACAGATACGCAGTATTTT CSASGRSSTDTQYF
medium-sized 15 TRBJ2-1 TRBV6-6 . TGTGCCAGTCTCAACACGGGGAGTTCCTACAATGAGCAGTTCTTC CASLNTGSSYNEQFF
. 18 TRBJ2-2 TRBV10-3 TRBD2 TGTGCCATCAGTGAGGGGAACCGACTAGCGGCCAGTACCGGGGAGCTGTTTTTT CAISEGNRLAASTGELFF
. 14 TRBJ1-1 TRBV20-1 . TGCAGTGCCAGCCAGGGACGGGAGAACACTGAAGCTTTCTTT CSASQGRENTEAFF
. 15 TRBJ1-6 TRBV2 . TGTGCCAGCGGGCGAGGCCCCGGATTTGGTTCACCCCTCCACTTT CASGRGPGFGSPLHF
many 13 TRBJ2-1 TRBV7-3 . TGTGCCAGCAGCGAAGGGGGGCTTGGGGAGCAGTTCTTC CASSEGGLGEQFF
. 11 TRBJ2-1 TRBV5-6 . TGTGCCAGCAGCTTCAGGAATGAGCAGTTCTTC CASSFRNEQFF
few 16 TRBJ2-7 TRBV7-2 . TGTGCCAGCAGCTTAGACGTGGAGTATGTCTCCTACGAGCAGTACTTC CASSLDVEYVSYEQYF
many 17 TRBJ1-6 TRBV7-8 TRBD1 TGTGCCAGCAGCACCCACAGGGGCAGATTGGGCAATTCACCCCTCCACTTT CASSTHRGRLGNSPLHF
once 15 TRBJ2-2 TRBV5-5 . TGTGCCAGCAGCTTGGTACAATACGGGAACGGGGAGCTGTTTTTT CASSLVQYGNGELFF
. 17 TRBJ1-5 TRBV6-2/TRBV6-3 TRBD1 TGTGCCAGCAGTTACGATCGGCAGGGGGTGCAAGTTCGCTACGAGCATTTT CASSYDRQGVQVRYEHF
. 15 TRBJ2-5 TRBV10-3 TRBD2 TGTGCCATCAGTGAAGAGCGGGACCCAGGTGTGACCCAGTACTTC CAISEERDPGVTQYF
. 15 TRBJ2-5 TRBV6-2/TRBV6-3 . TGTGCCACCAACCTCTCCCCCAGTATCCAAGAGACCCAGTACTTC CATNLSPSIQETQYF
many 16 TRBJ2-3 TRBV7-9 TRBD2 TGTGCCAGCAGCTCGGAAACTAGCGGGAGGAGAGATACGCAGTATTTT CASSSETSGRRDTQYF
. 13 TRBJ2-7 TRBV20-1 . TGCAGTGCTACGGGACTCGGGGCGGGTGAGCAGTACTTC CSATGLGAGEQYF
few 11 TRBJ2-3 TRBV5-1 . TGCGCCGGCAGAGCCACTGATACGCAGTATTTT CAGRATDTQYF